This passage covers 12 T cell receptor beta chains from one sample sequenced in a study of blood T cell repertoires in COVID-19. Only in-frame clones appear in the TCRdb table, and some are missing; sequencing was by immunoSEQ multiplex PCR. Among roughly 250,000 clones listed, approximately 80% were seen once. Material: peripheral blood. The origin of the receptors is a human donor in a cohort sampled during active COVID-19.

The chain recombines TRBV5-4 with TRBJ2-1; 14 positions match TRBD2. The J segment lost 4 bases and the V segment lost 0 bases, leaving 6 bases of the junction unmatched. CDR1 is SGHNT and CDR2 is YYREEE in the germline V gene (reference sequence). This CDR3 is built from 18 residues. The CDR3 protein is CASSLEPGLAGAYNEQFF. DNA for the CDR3: TGTGCCAGCAGCTTGGAGCCGGGACTAGCGGGAGCGTACAATGAGCAGTTCTTC.

The chain is built from TRBV27 and TRBJ2-3, with 7 bases fitting TRBD2. V dropped 4 bases and J dropped 0; count of bases not matched to a gene: 13. Germline loops: CDR1 MNHEY, CDR2 SMNVEV (reference sequence). CDR3 length: 18 residues. The CDR3 spells CASSSSRVGLTSTDTQYF. As DNA, the CDR3 is TGTGCCAGCAGTTCCTCCCGAGTGGGACTAACTAGCACAGATACGCAGTATTTT.

V usage is TRBV28 and J usage is TRBJ1-3, with D tentatively TRBD1 (5 bases). Trimming stripped 6 bases from V and 4 bases from J, with 13 bases between. Germline values: CDR1 MDHEN, CDR2 SYDVKM. The CDR3 is 14 residues long. This CDR3 is CASRQDGTGNTIYF. The CDR3 nucleotides read TGTGCCAGCAGACAGGACGGAACAGGAAACACCATATATTTT.

This clone was recorded once. This chain links TRBV2 with TRBJ1-2; TRBD1 matches 7 bases. Germline CDR1 and CDR2: SNHLY and FYNNEI. The trim removed 5 bases at V and 3 bases at J, leaving 6 bases unmatched. This CDR3 is 14 amino acids long. The CDR3 sequence: CASSLRQGDYGYTF. CDR3 bases: TGTGCCAGCAGTCTACGACAGGGCGACTATGGCTACACCTTC.

This chain joins TRBV2 and TRBJ2-3; D call uncertain. There are 17 residues in the CDR3. In germline, CDR1 is SNHLY, CDR2 FYNNEI. V was clipped by 0 bases and J by 1 base, with 14 bases between them. The CDR3 protein is CASSEADSLRGTDTQYF. Here the CDR3 DNA reads TGTGCCAGCAGTGAAGCCGATTCCCTTAGAGGCACAGATACGCAGTATTTT.

This chain connects TRBV2 to TRBJ1-2; 9 bases align to TRBD1. The CDR3 is 14 amino acids. CDR1 is SNHLY and CDR2 is FYNNEI in the germline V gene. Trimming took 6 bases from V and 5 from J; bases not matched to a gene: 7. This CDR3 is CASRAPGTGYGYTF. CDR3 DNA sequence: TGTGCCAGCAGAGCTCCAGGGACAGGGTATGGCTACACCTTC. Complete variable domain (other parts from reference TRBV2 and TRBJ1-2): EPEVTQTPSHQVTQMGQEVILRCVPISNHLYFYWYRQILGQKVEFLVSFYNNEISEKSEIFDDQFSVERPDGSNFTLKIRSTKLEDSAMYFCASRAPGTGYGYTFGSGTRLTVV.

The rearrangement joins TRBV18 to TRBJ2-1, with 16 bases identical to TRBD2. CDR3 length: 15 amino acids. Losses at the gene ends were 3 bases for V and 10 bases for J; bases not matched to a gene: 3. CDR1 and CDR2 (germline): KGHSH, LQKENI. The CDR3 DNA is TGTGCCAGCTCACCGGGACTAGCGGGGGGGCAAGAGCAGTTCTTC. The encoded protein is CASSPGLAGGQEQFF.

The chain combines TRBV9 with TRBJ2-1, with TRBD2 identical over 14 bases. The CDR3 is 16 residues long. V was pared by 7 bases and J by 11 bases, with 14 bases of the junction left unmatched. From germline, CDR1 is SGDLS and CDR2 YYNGEE. The CDR3, as DNA: TGTGCCAGCGGCGGGACTAGCGGGGGCGGTCGCATTAAGCAGTTCTTC. Translating it yields CASGGTSGGGRIKQFF.

The CDR3 loop reads CASSLDGGDAEAFF. The CDR3, as DNA: TGCGCCAGCAGCTTGGACGGGGGAGACGCTGAAGCTTTCTTT. The chain recombines TRBV5-1 with TRBJ1-1; TRBD1 is a possible D gene (5 bases). V was cut by 0 bases and J by 6 bases, with 12 bases left in between. This CDR3 comprises 14 residues. Germline CDR1 SGHRS, CDR2 YFSETQ.

This clone was picked up one time. The sample has other DNA sequences that encode this CDR3 too. The chain carries TRBV2 and TRBJ2-7; 8 positions match TRBD2. CDR1 is SNHLY and CDR2 is FYNNEI in the germline V gene. CDR3 length: 12 residues. J lost 2 bases, V lost 8 bases, and 2 bases had no gene match. CDR3 nucleotides: TGTGCCAGCTCGGGGGGGACCTACGAGCAGTACTTC. Protein: CASSGGTYEQYF. Full variable domain (missing parts from reference TRBV2 and TRBJ2-7): EPEVTQTPSHQVTQMGQEVILRCVPISNHLYFYWYRQILGQKVEFLVSFYNNEISEKSEIFDDQFSVERPDGSNFTLKIRSTKLEDSAMYFCASSGGTYEQYFGPGTRLTVT.

This chain links TRBV19 with TRBJ1-1; D remains ambiguous. CDR1 is LNHDA and CDR2 is SQIVND in the germline V gene (reference sequence). The CDR3 contains 18 residues. The V and J ends lost 3 bases and 3 bases respectively, with 23 bases between them. CDR3 DNA: TGTGCCAGTAGTATTCTGCCACGGGCTGGGAGGGAATACACTGAAGCTTTCTTT. Protein product: CASSILPRAGREYTEAFF.

V is TRBV15 and J is TRBJ2-1, with D maybe TRBD1 (6 bases). In germline, CDR1 is LNHNV, CDR2 YYDKDF (reference sequence). The V end lost 1 base, the J end lost 6 bases, and 13 bases lay between the germline ends. The CDR3 is 15 amino acids. The chain's CDR3 is CATSRGGAGVNEQFF. The DNA of the CDR3 is TGTGCCACCAGCAGAGGGGGTGCAGGGGTCAATGAGCAGTTCTTC.